The following is a TCR beta chain sequence with its context. These data belong to a study of blood T cell repertoires in COVID-19. Clones were sequenced by immunoSEQ multiplex PCR, and TCRdb holds only the in-frame ones, with some missing. The table shows 470,000 or so clones, with 87% occurring only once. V lost 0 bases to trimming and J lost 2 bases, with 11 bases between them. This CDR3 spans 15 amino acids. CDR1 is SGHVS and CDR2 is FQNEAQ in the germline V gene. The sequenced sample was PBMCs or T cells enriched from blood (not recorded which). The clonotype was recovered from a woman aged 18-35 years with acute COVID-19. The chain links TRBV7-8 to TRBJ2-7; D gene ambiguous. The CDR3 coding sequence is TGTGCCAGCAGCTTAGCACCGGTCCCGACCTACGAGCAGTACTTC. Its protein product is CASSLAPVPTYEQYF.